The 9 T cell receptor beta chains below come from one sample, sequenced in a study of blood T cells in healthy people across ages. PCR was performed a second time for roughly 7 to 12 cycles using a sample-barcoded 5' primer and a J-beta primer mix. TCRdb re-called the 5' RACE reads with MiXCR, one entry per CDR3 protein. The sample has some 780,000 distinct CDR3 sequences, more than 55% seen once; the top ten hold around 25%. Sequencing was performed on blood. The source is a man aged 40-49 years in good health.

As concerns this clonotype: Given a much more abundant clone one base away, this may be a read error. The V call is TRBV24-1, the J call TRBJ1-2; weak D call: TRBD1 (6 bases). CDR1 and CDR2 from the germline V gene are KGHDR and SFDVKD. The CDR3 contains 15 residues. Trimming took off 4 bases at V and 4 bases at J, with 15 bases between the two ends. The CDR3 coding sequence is TGTGCCACCAGTGACCCGGGACAAGCTAGCTATGGCTACACCTTC. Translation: CATSDPGQASYGYTF.

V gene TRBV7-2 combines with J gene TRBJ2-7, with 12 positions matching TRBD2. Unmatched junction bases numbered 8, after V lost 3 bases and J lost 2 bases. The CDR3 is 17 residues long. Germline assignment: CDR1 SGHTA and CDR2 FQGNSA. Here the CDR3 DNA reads TGTGCCAGCAGCTTCCCAGAGACTAGCGGGGGTGCCTACGAGCAGTACTTC. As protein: CASSFPETSGGAYEQYF.

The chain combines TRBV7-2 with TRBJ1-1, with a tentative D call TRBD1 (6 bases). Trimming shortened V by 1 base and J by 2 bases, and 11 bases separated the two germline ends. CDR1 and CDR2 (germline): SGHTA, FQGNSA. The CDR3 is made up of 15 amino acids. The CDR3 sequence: CASSLVIGGNTEAFF. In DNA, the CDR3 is TGTGCCAGCAGCTTAGTTATAGGGGGTAACACTGAAGCTTTCTTT.

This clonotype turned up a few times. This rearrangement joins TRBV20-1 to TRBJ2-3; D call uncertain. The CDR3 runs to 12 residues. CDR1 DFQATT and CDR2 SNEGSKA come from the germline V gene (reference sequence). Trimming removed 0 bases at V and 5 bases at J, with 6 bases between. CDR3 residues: CSARDYGDTQYF. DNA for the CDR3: TGCAGTGCTAGAGATTACGGAGATACGCAGTATTTT.

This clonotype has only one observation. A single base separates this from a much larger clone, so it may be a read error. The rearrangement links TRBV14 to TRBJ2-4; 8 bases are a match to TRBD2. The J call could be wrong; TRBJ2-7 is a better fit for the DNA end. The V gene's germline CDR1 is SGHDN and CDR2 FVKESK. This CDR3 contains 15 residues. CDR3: CASSQGRAGAYEQYF. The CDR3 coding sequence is TGTGCCAGCAGCCAAGGGCGAGCGGGAGCGTACGAGCAGTACTTC.

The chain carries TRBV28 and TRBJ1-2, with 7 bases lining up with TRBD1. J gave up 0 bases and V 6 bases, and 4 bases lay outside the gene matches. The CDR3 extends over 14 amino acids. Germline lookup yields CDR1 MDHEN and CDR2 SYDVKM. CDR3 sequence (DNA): TGTGCCAGCAGATCAGGGGGGGCTAACTATGGCTACACCTTC. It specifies CASRSGGANYGYTF.

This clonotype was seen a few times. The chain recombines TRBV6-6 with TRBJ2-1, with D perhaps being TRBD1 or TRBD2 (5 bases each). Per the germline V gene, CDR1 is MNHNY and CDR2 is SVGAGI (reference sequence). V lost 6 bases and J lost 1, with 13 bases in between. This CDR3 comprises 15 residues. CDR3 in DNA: TGTGCCAGCAGGGGGGACGGCTCTTCCTACAATGAGCAGTTCTTC. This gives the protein CASRGDGSSYNEQFF.

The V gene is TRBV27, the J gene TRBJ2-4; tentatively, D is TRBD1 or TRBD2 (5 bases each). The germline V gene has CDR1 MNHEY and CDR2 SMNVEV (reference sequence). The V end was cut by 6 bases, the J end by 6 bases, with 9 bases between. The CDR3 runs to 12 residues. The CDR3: CASSPGGNIQYF. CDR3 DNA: TGTGCCAGCAGCCCTGGGGGAAACATTCAGTACTTC.

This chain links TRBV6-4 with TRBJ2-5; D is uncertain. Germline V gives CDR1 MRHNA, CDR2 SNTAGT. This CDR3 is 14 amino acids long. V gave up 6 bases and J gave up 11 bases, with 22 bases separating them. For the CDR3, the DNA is TGTGCCAGCAGAACTCAGGAAGATTACAATGAGCAGTACTTC. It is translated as CASRTQEDYNEQYF.